This T cell receptor beta chain was found in a study of shared clonotypes between healthy human individuals. Study summary: The plates for each donor numbered three CD4 naive, three CD4 memory, two CD8 naive and one CD8 memory.

Trimming at V came to 6 bases and at J to 0 bases, leaving 12 bases not matched to a gene. The CDR3 sequence is 17 residues long. Germline lookup yields CDR1 MNHEY and CDR2 SMNVEV (reference sequence). Each replicate PCR on the sorted subsets used 200 to 250 ng DNA (around 30,000 T cell genomes). Repertoires were generated with immunoSEQ multiplex PCR, while TCRdb's copy carries only in-frame clones and drops some. This sample has roughly 2.5 million clones, with just over 90% found just once. CD4+ cells underwent separation, giving CD45RA+ naive and CD45RA-negative memory subsets. The rearrangement links TRBV27 to TRBJ2-3; 7 bases agree with TRBD1. The TCR was taken from a man younger than 35 in good health. Sequenced sample: naive CD4+ T cells sorted from blood. Subset described: CD45RA+ positively selected. CDR3 sequence: CASRRITGQLSTDTQYF. The CDR3 region has the DNA TGTGCCAGCAGACGTATTACGGGACAGCTTAGCACAGATACGCAGTATTTT.